A single sample is the source of the 22 T cell receptor beta chains below, sequenced in a study of blood T cell repertoires in COVID-19. Using immunoSEQ multiplex PCR, the repertoire was profiled, and TCRdb retains in-frame clones only, with some absent. The sample yields 160,000 or so clones, around four fifths seen once. Material for sequencing was peripheral blood. These receptors were collected from a man in his 70s with active or convalescent COVID-19.

J is TRBJ1-2 and V is TRBV2; D is undetermined. The CDR3 extends over 11 amino acids. Germline CDR1 and CDR2: SNHLY and FYNNEI. The V gene lost 3 bases and the J gene lost 3 bases, with 2 bases spanning the gap. The CDR3: CASSDDYGYTF. DNA for the CDR3: TGTGCCAGCAGTGACGACTATGGCTACACCTTC.

The J gene is TRBJ2-2, the V gene TRBV11-1; D not resolved. Germline V gene data show CDR1 as SGHAT and CDR2 as FQDESV (reference sequence). This CDR3 spans 13 amino acids. Between the trimmed V and J ends, which lost 5 bases and 8 bases, there was a span of 12 bases. CDR3 amino acids: CASSLRVRGELFF. CDR3 DNA: TGTGCCAGCAGCCTCCGGGTGCGAGGGGAGCTGTTTTTT.

V and J are TRBV9 and TRBJ1-5; D not resolved. Trimming removed 0 bases at V and 7 bases at J, with 11 bases between. The CDR3 consists of 14 residues. Germline CDR1 and CDR2: SGDLS and YYNGEE. CDR3: CASSVGTALQPQHF. The CDR3 DNA is TGTGCCAGCAGCGTAGGCACAGCCCTACAGCCCCAGCATTTT.

This sequence joins TRBV13 and TRBJ1-4; 8 bases are shared with TRBD1. CDR1 and CDR2 (germline): PRHDT, FYEKMQ (reference sequence). After removal of 5 bases from V and 7 bases from J, the junction contained 6 bases not matched to a gene. CDR3 length: 14 amino acids. The CDR3 DNA follows: TGTGCCAGCAGCCCCGGACAGGGCGGTGAAAAACTGTTTTTT. It specifies CASSPGQGGEKLFF.

The V and J genes are TRBV27 and TRBJ2-7; 7 bases align to TRBD1. The CDR3 covers 15 residues. Germline trimming cut 3 bases from V and 3 bases from J; bases unmatched to any gene: 8. CDR1 and CDR2 from the germline V gene are MNHEY and SMNVEV (reference sequence). Written as DNA, the CDR3 is TGTGCCAGCAGTTTCCAGGACAGGATTTTCTACGAGCAGTACTTC. Translated: CASSFQDRIFYEQYF.

Here the CDR3 reads CASSLGRGEYNEQFF. The CDR3 DNA sequence: TGTGCCAGCAGCTTAGGGAGAGGAGAATACAATGAGCAGTTCTTC. The gene calls are TRBV7-3 and TRBJ2-1, with D possibly TRBD2 on 5 matching bases. Germline V gene data show CDR1 as SGHTA and CDR2 as FQGTGA. The germline V and J ends were trimmed by 2 bases and 4 bases, with 12 bases remaining between them. The CDR3 contains 15 residues.

The gene calls are TRBV18 and TRBJ2-5; TRBD2 might be the D (6 bases). Trimming removed 3 bases from V and 4 bases from J, with 18 bases in between. Germline V gene data show CDR1 as KGHSH and CDR2 as LQKENI. The CDR3 has 16 residues. CDR3: CASSPNSGLVGETQYF. The CDR3 region has the DNA TGTGCCAGCTCACCTAACTCGGGACTTGTCGGAGAGACCCAGTACTTC.

The CDR3 spells CAWSPLGRDGVDQPQHF. Written as DNA, the CDR3 is TGTGCCTGGAGTCCCCTTGGGAGGGACGGGGTCGATCAGCCCCAGCATTTT. The chain joins TRBV30 to TRBJ1-5; weak D call: TRBD1 (5 bases). The CDR3 consists of 17 residues. Germline V lookup: CDR1 GTSNPN, CDR2 SVGIG (reference sequence). V was pared by 2 bases and J by 5 bases, with 22 bases between.

This clone was recorded once. The chain employs TRBV10-3 and TRBJ1-2; 8 bases line up with TRBD1. Trimming cost V 6 bases and J 3 bases; bases outside gene matches: 3. Per the germline V gene, CDR1 is ENHRY and CDR2 is SYGVKD. The CDR3 has 13 amino acids. CDR3 loop: CAISPGGDYGYTF. For the CDR3, the DNA is TGTGCCATCAGCCCAGGGGGCGACTATGGCTACACCTTC.

The V and J genes are TRBV6-1 and TRBJ2-3; TRBD1 agrees at 8 bases. V lost 6 bases, J lost 4 bases, and 9 bases stayed unmatched. CDR1 MNHNS and CDR2 SASEGT come from the germline V gene. This CDR3 comprises 15 residues. The CDR3 DNA follows: TGTGCCAGCAGACTCGCAGGGGGCAGTTCAGATACGCAGTATTTT. Residues: CASRLAGGSSDTQYF.

This clone came up a few times. The rearrangement uses TRBV25-1 and TRBJ1-2; D is unresolved. The V end lost 5 bases, the J end lost 1 base, and 8 bases lay between the germline ends. From germline, CDR1 is MGHDK and CDR2 SYGVNS. The CDR3 has 13 amino acids. This CDR3 reads CASSQAFNYGYTF. The CDR3 bases are TGTGCCAGCAGTCAGGCTTTTAACTATGGCTACACCTTC.

The CDR3 is CASSIEGTGVWEQYF. DNA of the CDR3: TGTGCCAGTAGTATAGAGGGGACAGGGGTTTGGGAGCAGTACTTC. V usage is TRBV19 and J usage is TRBJ2-7, with TRBD1 matching over 10 bases. From germline, CDR1 is LNHDA and CDR2 SQIVND (reference sequence). The CDR3 loop spans 15 amino acids. J lost 7 bases, V lost 0 bases, and 6 bases had no gene match.

V usage is TRBV9 and J usage is TRBJ1-5; D might be TRBD1 (5 bases). V was shortened by 4 bases and J by 5 bases, with 13 bases between the two germline ends. CDR1 is SGDLS, CDR2 YYNGEE, per germline. This CDR3 is built from 14 residues. The CDR3 DNA is TGTGCCAGCAGCCGGGGGTCCGGCGATCAGCCCCAGCATTTT. It yields the protein CASSRGSGDQPQHF.

This rearrangement joins TRBV7-9 to TRBJ2-5; perhaps TRBD1 as D (6 bases). Trimming cost V 2 bases and J 2 bases, with 18 bases left between them. This CDR3 has 17 amino acids. Germline V gene sequence: CDR1 SEHNR, CDR2 FQNEAQ (reference sequence). As DNA, the CDR3 is TGTGCCAGCAGCTTAAGTCACAGGGTTTTGGGTCAAGAGACCCAGTACTTC. It yields the protein CASSLSHRVLGQETQYF.

The gene calls are TRBV6-5 and TRBJ1-5; possibly TRBD1 for D (5 bases). Trimming left V 6 bases short and J 4 bases short, with 10 bases between. The CDR3 length is 13 residues. Germline V gene sequence: CDR1 MNHEY, CDR2 SVGAGI. CDR3 region: CASSPGGNQPQHF. CDR3 coding DNA: TGTGCCAGCAGCCCCGGGGGGAATCAGCCCCAGCATTTT.

V and J are TRBV6-6 and TRBJ1-3; TRBD1 agrees at 9 bases. V was clipped by 2 bases and J by 2 bases; unmatched bases: 4. The CDR3 totals 16 residues. Germline assignment: CDR1 MNHNY and CDR2 SVGAGI (reference sequence). The CDR3 DNA reads TGTGCCAGCAGTTACATACAGGGGGCCACTGGAAACACCATATATTTT. Its translation is CASSYIQGATGNTIYF.

This clone has just a few counts. The V call is TRBV6-5, the J call TRBJ1-5; the match to TRBD1 covers 7 bases. The CDR3 loop spans 15 amino acids. Germline assignment: CDR1 MNHEY and CDR2 SVGAGI. The V gene end was trimmed by 6 bases and the J gene end by 0 bases; junction bases not matched to a gene: 5. Written as DNA, the CDR3 is TGTGCCAGCAGGGACAGGACCTATAGCAATCAGCCCCAGCATTTT. Residues: CASRDRTYSNQPQHF.

CDR3 region: CASSATSYQMNTEAFF. Written as DNA, the CDR3 is TGTGCCAGTAGTGCGACTTCCTACCAAATGAACACTGAAGCTTTCTTT. The chain uses TRBV19 and TRBJ1-1; no firm D call. V lost 5 bases, J lost 0 bases, and 16 bases lay in between. Germline V CDR1 and CDR2: LNHDA, SQIVND (reference sequence). The CDR3 is made up of 16 amino acids. Using reference TRBV19 and TRBJ1-1 for the parts outside the CDR3, the full variable domain is DGGITQSPKYLFRKEGQNVTLSCEQNLNHDAMYWYRQDPGQGLRLIYYSQIVNDFQKGDIAEGYSVSREKKESFPLTVTSAQKNPTAFYLCASSATSYQMNTEAFFGQGTRLTVV.

The V gene is TRBV5-1, the J gene TRBJ2-7; TRBD2 aligns across 9 bases. The CDR3 consists of 16 residues. V dropped 0 bases and J dropped 0; count of bases not matched to a gene: 4. Germline V lookup: CDR1 SGHRS, CDR2 YFSETQ. This CDR3 reads CASSLVGGRASYEQYF. The DNA of the CDR3 is TGCGCCAGCAGCTTGGTAGGCGGGAGGGCCTCCTACGAGCAGTACTTC.

This chain uses TRBV19 with TRBJ2-7; tentative D call: TRBD1 (6 bases). Germline V gene sequence: CDR1 LNHDA, CDR2 SQIVND (reference sequence). The CDR3 consists of 14 residues. Trimming cost V 7 bases and J 1 base, with 14 bases left between them. For the CDR3, the DNA is TGTGCCAGTAAAAGACAGGCATCTTCCTACGAGCAGTACTTC. Its protein product is CASKRQASSYEQYF.

The rearrangement links TRBV11-2 to TRBJ1-6; D is unclear. The CDR3 covers 17 residues. Germline CDR1 is SGHAT and CDR2 is FQNNGV. Trimming removed 5 bases at V and 0 bases at J, with 14 bases between. In nucleotides, the CDR3 is TGTGCCAGCAGCGAAAATAGTCTAAGCTCCTATAATTCACCCCTCCACTTT. Its protein product is CASSENSLSSYNSPLHF.

This sequence joins TRBV6-6 and TRBJ1-4; no firm D call. Germline loops: CDR1 MNHNY, CDR2 SVGAGI (reference sequence). V was shortened by 0 bases and J by 0 bases, with 8 bases between the two germline ends. The CDR3 runs 16 residues. In DNA, the CDR3 is TGTGCCAGCAGTTACTCAGGAGCCGCAACTAATGAAAAACTGTTTTTT. This translates into CASSYSGAATNEKLFF.